The entry that follows covers one TCR beta chain sequence. Its antigen is still unknown. This entry belongs to a study of T cell responses to AZD1222 COVID-19 vaccine. CDR1 is LNHDA and CDR2 is SQIVND in the germline V gene (reference sequence). V was clipped by 5 bases and J by 2 bases, with 10 bases between them. The CDR3 has 14 residues. TCRdb keeps only in-frame clones here, not all; method: immunoSEQ multiplex PCR. This sample yields 150,000 to 200,000 clones, of which less than 90% are seen a single time; 1.5% to 2% belongs to the top ten. Study-level findings and limits: Only a handful of AZD1222 recipients were seropositive at baseline. Along spike, vaccine-associated CD4 TCRs were found throughout, with dominance at 160-218 and 743-854. The donor group comprised mostly white British people and more females; the analysis possibly underestimated clonal diversity. Elevations in Spike-specific TCR breadth and depth followed administration of two AZD1222 doses.

The clonotype was recovered from an adult in good health. This chain joins TRBV19 and TRBJ1-5, with D uncertain. Specimen: peripheral blood, collected on day 0 of AZD1222 vaccination. CDR3 region: CASSSALGNQPQHF. For the CDR3, the DNA is TGTGCCAGTAGTTCGGCCCTGGGCAATCAGCCCCAGCATTTT.